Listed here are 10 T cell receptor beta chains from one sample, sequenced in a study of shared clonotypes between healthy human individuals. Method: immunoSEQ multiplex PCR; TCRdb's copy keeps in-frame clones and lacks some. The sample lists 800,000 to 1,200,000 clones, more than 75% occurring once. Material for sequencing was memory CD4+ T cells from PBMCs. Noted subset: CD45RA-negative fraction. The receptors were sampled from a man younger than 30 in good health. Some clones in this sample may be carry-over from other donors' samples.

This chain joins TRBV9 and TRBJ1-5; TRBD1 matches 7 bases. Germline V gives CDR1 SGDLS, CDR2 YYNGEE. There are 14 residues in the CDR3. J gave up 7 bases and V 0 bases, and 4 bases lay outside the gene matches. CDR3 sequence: CASSVGQGRQPQHF. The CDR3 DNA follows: TGTGCCAGCAGCGTAGGACAGGGCCGACAGCCCCAGCATTTT.

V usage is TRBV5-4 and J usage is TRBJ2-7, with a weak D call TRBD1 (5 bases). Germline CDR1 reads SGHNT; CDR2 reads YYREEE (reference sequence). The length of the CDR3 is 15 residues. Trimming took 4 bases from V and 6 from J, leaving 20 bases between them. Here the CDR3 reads CASSPPKAGPVEQYF. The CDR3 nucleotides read TGTGCCAGCAGCCCTCCGAAGGCAGGGCCGGTCGAGCAGTACTTC.

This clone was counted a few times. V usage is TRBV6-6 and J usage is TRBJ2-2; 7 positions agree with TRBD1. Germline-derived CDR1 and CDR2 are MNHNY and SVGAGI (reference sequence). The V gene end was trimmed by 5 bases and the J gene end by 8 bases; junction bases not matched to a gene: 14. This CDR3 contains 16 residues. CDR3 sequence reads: CASSKGQNLAGGELFF. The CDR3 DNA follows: TGTGCCAGCAGTAAGGGACAGAATCTCGCAGGTGGGGAGCTGTTTTTT.

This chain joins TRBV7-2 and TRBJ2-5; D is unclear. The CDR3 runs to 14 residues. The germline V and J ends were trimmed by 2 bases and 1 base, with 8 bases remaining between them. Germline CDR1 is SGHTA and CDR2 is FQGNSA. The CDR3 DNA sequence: TGTGCCAGCAGCTTATGGCCCTCCCAAGAGACCCAGTACTTC. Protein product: CASSLWPSQETQYF.

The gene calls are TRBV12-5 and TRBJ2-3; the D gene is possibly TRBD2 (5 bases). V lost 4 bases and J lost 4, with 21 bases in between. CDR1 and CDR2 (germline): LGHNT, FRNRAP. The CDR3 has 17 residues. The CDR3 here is CASGSGIDSQGPDTQYF. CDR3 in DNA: TGTGCTAGTGGTTCGGGAATTGACTCACAAGGACCAGATACGCAGTATTTT.

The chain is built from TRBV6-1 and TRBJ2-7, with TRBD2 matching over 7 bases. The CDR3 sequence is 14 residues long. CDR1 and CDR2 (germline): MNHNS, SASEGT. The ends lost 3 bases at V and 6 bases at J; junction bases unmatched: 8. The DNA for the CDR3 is TGTGCCAGCAGTGACCAACAAACTAGCGCCGAGCAGTACTTC. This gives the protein CASSDQQTSAEQYF.

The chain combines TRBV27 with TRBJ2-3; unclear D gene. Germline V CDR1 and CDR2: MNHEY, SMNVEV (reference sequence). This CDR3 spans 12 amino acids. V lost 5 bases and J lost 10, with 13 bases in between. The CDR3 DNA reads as TGTGCCAGCAGTGACTCGTCCGGTGCGCAGTATTTT. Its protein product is CASSDSSGAQYF.

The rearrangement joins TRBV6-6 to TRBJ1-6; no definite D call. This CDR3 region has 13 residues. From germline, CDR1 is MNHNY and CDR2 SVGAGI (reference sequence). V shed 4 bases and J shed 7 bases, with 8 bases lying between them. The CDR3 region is CASSWQANSPLHF. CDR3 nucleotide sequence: TGTGCCAGCAGTTGGCAGGCGAATTCACCCCTCCACTTT.

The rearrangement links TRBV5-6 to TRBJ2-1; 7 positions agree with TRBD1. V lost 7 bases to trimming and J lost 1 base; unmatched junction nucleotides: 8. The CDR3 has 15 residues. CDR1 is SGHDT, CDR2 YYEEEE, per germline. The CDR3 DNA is TGTGCCAGCGAACGGGACAGTCGATCCTACAATGAGCAGTTCTTC. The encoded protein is CASERDSRSYNEQFF.

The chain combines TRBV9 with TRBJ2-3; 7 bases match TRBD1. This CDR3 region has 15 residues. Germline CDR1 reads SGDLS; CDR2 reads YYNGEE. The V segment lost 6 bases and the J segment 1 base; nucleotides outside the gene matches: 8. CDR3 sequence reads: CASNRQGLGTDTQYF. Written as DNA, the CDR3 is TGTGCCAGCAACAGACAGGGTCTCGGCACAGATACGCAGTATTTT. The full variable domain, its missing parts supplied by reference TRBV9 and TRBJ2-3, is DSGVTQTPKHLITATGQRVTLRCSPRSGDLSVYWYQQSLDQGLQFLIQYYNGEERAKGNILERFSAQQFPDLHSELNLSSLELGDSALYFCASNRQGLGTDTQYFGPGTRLTVL.